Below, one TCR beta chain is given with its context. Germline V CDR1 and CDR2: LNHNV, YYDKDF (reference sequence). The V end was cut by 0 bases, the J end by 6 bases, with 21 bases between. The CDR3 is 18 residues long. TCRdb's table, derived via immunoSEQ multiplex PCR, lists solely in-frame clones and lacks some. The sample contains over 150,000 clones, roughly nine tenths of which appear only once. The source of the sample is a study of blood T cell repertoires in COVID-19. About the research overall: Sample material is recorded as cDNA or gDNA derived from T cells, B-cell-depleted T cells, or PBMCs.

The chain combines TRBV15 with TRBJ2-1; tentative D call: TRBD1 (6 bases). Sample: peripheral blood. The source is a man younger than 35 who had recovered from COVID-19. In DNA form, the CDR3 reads TGTGCCACCAGCAGAGACATTTCTGGCAGGGGCAGGGGCAATGAGCAGTTCTTC. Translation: CATSRDISGRGRGNEQFF.